The 21 T cell receptor beta chains below were found in one sample sequenced in a study of cytomegalovirus exposure and HLA in healthy donors. The primer mix had 60 Vbeta and 13 Jbeta primers. The protocol was immunoSEQ multiplex PCR, while the TCRdb copy is restricted to in-frame clones and leaves out a portion. The sample has about 97,000 clones, roughly 71% seen once. The sequencing sample was made of PBMCs. Receptor source: a man aged 50 or older in good health and CMV-seronegative.

The chain combines TRBV5-6 with TRBJ2-1; a possible D gene is TRBD2 (5 bases). The CDR3 is 13 residues long. Trimming removed 0 bases from V and 7 bases from J, with 8 bases in between. Germline CDR1 SGHDT, CDR2 YYEEEE. In DNA form, the CDR3 reads TGTGCCAGCAGCTTGGCCGGGATAAATGAGCAGTTCTTC. Protein sequence: CASSLAGINEQFF.

The chain couples TRBV4-3 to TRBJ2-1; perhaps TRBD2 as D (6 bases). Germline V gene data show CDR1 as LGHNA and CDR2 as YSLEER. The CDR3 has 13 residues. V lost 4 bases and J lost 6, with 10 bases in between. CDR3 loop: CASSPMGGNEQFF. The CDR3, as DNA: TGCGCCAGCAGCCCCATGGGGGGCAATGAGCAGTTCTTC.

The rearrangement joins TRBV29-1 to TRBJ2-1; TRBD2 matches 13 bases. This CDR3 contains 16 residues. Trimming at V came to 0 bases and at J to 12 bases, leaving 11 bases not matched to a gene. Germline V gene lookup returns CDR1 SQVTM and CDR2 ANQGSEA. CDR3 region: CSVEDLRTSGSGRQFF. The CDR3 DNA reads TGCAGCGTTGAAGATCTTCGGACTAGCGGGAGTGGCCGGCAGTTCTTC.

V and J are TRBV2 and TRBJ2-5; TRBD2 might be the D (6 bases). This CDR3 contains 12 residues. Deletions cut 6 bases from V and 5 bases from J, with 10 bases between. Germline loops: CDR1 SNHLY, CDR2 FYNNEI. CDR3 nucleotide sequence: TGTGCCAGCAGCCGGGAGTATGAGACCCAGTACTTC. Translated, it gives CASSREYETQYF.

This chain joins TRBV5-1 and TRBJ2-5, with D perhaps matching TRBD1 (5 bases). The germline gives CDR1 SGHRS, CDR2 YFSETQ. The CDR3 consists of 14 residues. V was shortened by 2 bases and J by 6 bases, with 14 bases between the two germline ends. The CDR3, as DNA: TGCGCCAGCAGCTTAGAGCAGGGTAGACAGACCCAGTACTTC. Its protein product is CASSLEQGRQTQYF. Filled out from reference TRBV5-1 and TRBJ2-5, the complete variable domain reads KAGVTQTPRYLIKTRGQQVTLSCSPISGHRSVSWYQQTPGQGLQFLFEYFSETQRNKGNFPGRFSGRQFSNSRSEMNVSTLELGDSALYLCASSLEQGRQTQYFGPGTRLLVL.

The CDR3 sequence: CASSYQDRRSSYF. The CDR3, as DNA: TGTGCCAGCAGTTACCAGGACAGAAGATCCAGTTACTTC. The V gene is TRBV6-6, the J gene TRBJ2-5; possibly TRBD1 for D (6 bases). The V gene's germline CDR1 is MNHNY and CDR2 SVGAGI (reference sequence). The CDR3 is 13 amino acids. The V end was cut by 2 bases, the J end by 14 bases, with 18 bases between.

The chain uses TRBV7-2 and TRBJ2-1; the D is unclear. There are 15 residues in the CDR3. Germline V CDR1 and CDR2: SGHTA, FQGNSA. V dropped 2 bases and J dropped 6 bases, with 14 bases sitting between them. The CDR3 DNA sequence: TGTGCCAGCAGCTTACCCATGGGCTCCATCAATGAGCAGTTCTTC. Translated, it gives CASSLPMGSINEQFF.

Only a few counts were recorded for this clone. This chain uses TRBV7-9 with TRBJ1-1; D is undetermined. The CDR3 runs 13 residues. CDR1 and CDR2 from the germline V gene are SEHNR and FQNEAQ (reference sequence). V lost 2 bases and J lost 1, with 5 bases in between. Here the CDR3 DNA reads TGTGCCAGCAGCTTATTCAAGAACACTGAAGCTTTCTTT. Translating it yields CASSLFKNTEAFF.

This chain uses TRBV30 with TRBJ1-6, with D perhaps matching TRBD1 (6 bases). This CDR3 is built from 20 residues. Germline loops: CDR1 GTSNPN, CDR2 SVGIG (reference sequence). V was shortened by 4 bases and J by 1 base, with 26 bases between the two germline ends. The CDR3 nucleotides read TGTGCCTGGAAAAAGGGGGTAGGGGATATTGGAAGGTCCTATAATTCACCCCTCCACTTT. This gives the protein CAWKKGVGDIGRSYNSPLHF.

The gene calls are TRBV30 and TRBJ1-4; a weak D match, TRBD1 (5 bases). Germline-derived CDR1 and CDR2 are GTSNPN and SVGIG (reference sequence). The germline V and J ends were trimmed by 6 bases and 0 bases, with 14 bases remaining between them. There are 15 residues in the CDR3. The CDR3: CACFRQFATNEKLFF. In nucleotides, the CDR3 is TGTGCCTGCTTTCGACAGTTTGCAACTAATGAAAAACTGTTTTTT.

The chain carries TRBV6-1 and TRBJ1-2, with 8 bases aligning to TRBD1. The V gene end was trimmed by 7 bases and the J gene end by 7 bases; junction bases not matched to a gene: 8. Germline V gene data show CDR1 as MNHNS and CDR2 as SASEGT. This CDR3 spans 13 amino acids. As DNA, the CDR3 is TGTGCCAGCACAAACAGGGGGGGAAGTGGCTACACCTTC. Its translation: CASTNRGGSGYTF.

The V call is TRBV19, the J call TRBJ2-7; TRBD1 aligns across 10 bases. The CDR3 spans 14 residues. J was trimmed by 5 bases and V by 7 bases; bases with no gene match: 8. The germline V gene has CDR1 LNHDA and CDR2 SQIVND (reference sequence). This CDR3 reads CASTETGGKDEQYF. CDR3 in DNA: TGTGCCAGTACTGAGACAGGGGGCAAGGACGAGCAGTACTTC.

V and J are TRBV7-8 and TRBJ2-3, with 13 bases aligning to TRBD2. CDR1 and CDR2 from the germline V gene are SGHVS and FQNEAQ. The CDR3 is 16 residues long. With 5 bases clipped from V and 5 bases from J, the junction kept 7 bases outside the gene matches. The CDR3 here is CASSLRTSGSKDTQYF. The CDR3 DNA follows: TGTGCCAGCAGCCTCCGGACTAGCGGGAGTAAAGATACGCAGTATTTT.

This clone was picked up one time. The chain carries TRBV27 and TRBJ2-7; D perhaps matches TRBD1 (5 bases). V was cut by 6 bases and J by 7 bases, with 16 bases left in between. This CDR3 has 13 residues. CDR1 and CDR2 from the germline V gene are MNHEY and SMNVEV (reference sequence). For the CDR3, the DNA is TGTGCCAGCAGGGTAAGCAGGGTCTCTGAGCAGTACTTC. This gives the protein CASRVSRVSEQYF.

The V call is TRBV30, the J call TRBJ1-3; maybe TRBD1 (6 bases). This CDR3 comprises 16 residues. CDR1 and CDR2 from the germline V gene are GTSNPN and SVGIG (reference sequence). V dropped 3 bases and J dropped 0 bases, with 15 bases sitting between them. This chain's CDR3 is CAWSAGDTNSGNTIYF. Written as DNA, the CDR3 is TGTGCCTGGAGCGCCGGGGACACGAACTCTGGAAACACCATATATTTT. Drawing the rest from reference TRBV30 and TRBJ1-3, the complete variable domain is SQTIHQWPATLVQPVGSPLSLECTVEGTSNPNLYWYRQAAGRGLQLLFYSVGIGQISSEVPQNLSASRPQDRQFILSSKKLLLSDSGFYLCAWSAGDTNSGNTIYFGEGSWLTVV.

The chain employs TRBV5-1 and TRBJ1-3, with D possibly TRBD1 on 5 matching bases. V was cut by 5 bases and J by 2 bases, with 17 bases left in between. Germline loops: CDR1 SGHRS, CDR2 YFSETQ. This CDR3 contains 16 residues. CDR3 loop: CASSSGPGGAGNTIYF. CDR3 DNA: TGCGCCAGCAGTAGCGGGCCCGGGGGGGCTGGAAACACCATATATTTT.

V usage is TRBV9 and J usage is TRBJ2-5; 8 bases agree with TRBD1. CDR3 size: 14 residues. Germline values: CDR1 SGDLS, CDR2 YYNGEE. The V gene end was trimmed by 3 bases and the J gene end by 5 bases; junction bases not matched to a gene: 6. In nucleotides, the CDR3 is TGTGCCAGCAGCGCCAGGACAGGGCGGGAGACCCAGTACTTC. Protein: CASSARTGRETQYF.

The CDR3 protein is CASSVSGQGADYGYTF. In DNA, the CDR3 is TGTGCCAGCAGCGTGTCGGGACAGGGAGCAGACTATGGCTACACCTTC. V usage is TRBV28 and J usage is TRBJ1-2, with 9 bases aligning to TRBD1. Germline CDR1 and CDR2: MDHEN and SYDVKM. Trimming cost V 6 bases and J 3 bases; bases outside gene matches: 11. CDR3 size: 16 residues.

The chain uses TRBV7-9 and TRBJ2-4; the D gene is possibly TRBD1 (5 bases). Trimming stripped 2 bases from V and 3 bases from J, with 17 bases between. The CDR3 totals 17 residues. Per the germline V gene, CDR1 is SEHNR and CDR2 is FQNEAQ (reference sequence). CDR3 region: CASSLMVTGRDKNIQYF. Written as DNA, the CDR3 is TGTGCCAGCAGCTTAATGGTGACGGGCAGGGACAAAAACATTCAGTACTTC.

The J gene is TRBJ1-3, the V gene TRBV5-6, with D possibly matching TRBD1 (5 bases). Germline V gene lookup returns CDR1 SGHDT and CDR2 YYEEEE. V lost 1 base and J lost 1, with 18 bases in between. The CDR3 has 18 residues. For the CDR3, the DNA is TGTGCCAGCAGCTTGATGGGGTCCTGGGGGGTATCTGGAAACACCATATATTTT. Residues: CASSLMGSWGVSGNTIYF.

V usage is TRBV4-2 and J usage is TRBJ2-5; maybe TRBD2 (5 bases). TRBJ2-7 explains the end of the DNA better; the J call may be wrong. CDR3 length equals 13 residues. Germline V CDR1 and CDR2: LGHNA, YNFKEQ. CDR3 nucleotide sequence: TGTGCCAGCAGCCTCCGGGAAACCTACGAGCAGTACTTC. It specifies CASSLRETYEQYF.